A selection of T cell receptor beta chains follows, all from one sample in a study of cytomegalovirus exposure and HLA in healthy donors. The method was immunoSEQ multiplex PCR; TCRdb's version includes in-frame clones alone and lacks a portion of them. The sample gives 85,000 to 100,000 clones, approximately 81% of which show up once; more than 2.5% is in the top ten. The specimen sequenced was PBMCs. All receptors come from a male donor in good health and CMV-seropositive. CDR3s include the opening cysteine and the closing phenylalanine or tryptophan. D genes are given only for firm matches. Some rows have no size entry. The others give once, few or many, or a class for an expanded clone.

j_call clone_size v_call d_call cdr3_length cdr3_aa cdr3_nt
TRBJ1-2 - TRBV4-2 TRBD1 14 CASSQEWDRGGYTF TGTGCCAGCAGCCAAGAATGGGACAGGGGTGGCTACACCTTC
TRBJ1-2 - TRBV29-1 - 15 CSVALTGPPNYGYTF TGCAGCGTTGCGTTGACAGGCCCTCCTAACTATGGCTACACCTTC
TRBJ2-7 once TRBV5-4 - 16 CASSGEEGALYYEQYF TGTGCCAGCAGCGGGGAGGAGGGGGCCCTCTACTACGAGCAGTACTTC
TRBJ2-6 once TRBV4-3 - 16 CASSARQLAGANVLTF TGCGCCAGCAGCGCCCGACAGCTTGCTGGGGCCAACGTCCTGACTTTC
TRBJ1-1 - TRBV6-5 - 13 CASSWGQNTEAFF TGTGCCAGCAGCTGGGGACAAAACACTGAAGCTTTCTTT
TRBJ1-3 - TRBV5-1 - 15 CASSLGRGYGNTIYF TGCGCCAGCAGCTTGGGCAGGGGCTATGGAAACACCATATATTTT
TRBJ1-2 - TRBV5-4 TRBD1 14 CASGRQGANYGYTF TGTGCCAGCGGTCGACAGGGGGCTAACTATGGCTACACCTTC
TRBJ2-7 - TRBV29-1 - 11 CSPGAVDEQYF TGCAGTCCAGGGGCGGTGGACGAGCAGTACTTC
TRBJ2-5 - TRBV7-9 - 16 CASSSPEDRRWETQYF TGTGCCAGCAGCTCCCCCGAGGATCGAAGATGGGAGACCCAGTACTTC
TRBJ1-4 - TRBV15 - 14 CATSRAATNEKLFF TGTGCCACCAGCAGAGCCGCAACTAATGAAAAACTGTTTTTT
TRBJ1-2 - TRBV7-9 TRBD1 13 CASSPGTGWGYTF TGTGCCAGCAGCCCCGGGACAGGATGGGGCTACACCTTC
TRBJ2-7 - TRBV30 - 14 CAWSGYGALYEQYF TGTGCCTGGAGTGGATATGGAGCTCTCTACGAGCAGTACTTC
TRBJ2-7 - TRBV2 - 11 CASSGGSREYF TGTGCCAGCAGTGGAGGGTCACGCGAGTACTTC
TRBJ2-2 - TRBV7-8 TRBD2 17 CASSFLSWEGNTGELFF TGTGCCAGCAGCTTCTTAAGTTGGGAGGGGAACACCGGGGAGCTGTTTTTT
TRBJ2-1 - TRBV11-3 - 14 CASSRLPSTNEQFF TGTGCCAGCAGTCGGCTTCCTAGCACCAATGAGCAGTTCTTC
TRBJ1-1 - TRBV7-2 - 14 CASSLLGSNTEAFF TGTGCCAGCAGCTTGCTGGGCTCGAACACTGAAGCTTTCTTT
TRBJ2-6 - TRBV30 TRBD2 17 CAWSVTGGPSGANVLTF TGTGCCTGGAGTGTAACGGGGGGGCCTTCTGGGGCCAACGTCCTGACTTTC
TRBJ2-1 - TRBV5-1 - 13 CASSLDPGDEQFF TGCGCCAGCAGCTTGGATCCGGGGGATGAGCAGTTCTTC
TRBJ1-2 - TRBV13 TRBD1 14 CASRRTGGGLGYTF TGTGCCAGCAGGCGGACAGGGGGCGGTCTTGGCTACACCTTC
TRBJ1-3 - TRBV19 - 13 CASRPSSGNTIYF TGTGCCAGTAGGCCGAGCTCTGGAAACACCATATATTTT
TRBJ2-7 - TRBV4-1 TRBD2 15 CASSRQAGSSYEQYF TGCGCCAGCAGCCGCCAAGCGGGGAGCTCCTACGAGCAGTACTTC
TRBJ2-1 - TRBV11-2 TRBD2 15 CASSLVAGGPNEQFF TGTGCCAGCAGCTTAGTAGCGGGGGGGCCGAATGAGCAGTTCTTC
TRBJ2-1 - TRBV14 TRBD2 16 CASSLELVAGYNEQFF TGTGCCAGCAGCCTCGAGTTAGTAGCGGGGTACAATGAGCAGTTCTTC
TRBJ1-1 - TRBV15 TRBD1 14 CATSRRDRATEAFF TGTGCCACCAGCAGAAGGGACAGGGCGACTGAAGCTTTCTTT
TRBJ1-6 - TRBV6-1 TRBD1 14 CATTPGQINSPLHF TGTGCCACAACACCGGGACAGATTAATTCACCCCTCCACTTT